The 10 T cell receptor beta chains below all came from one sample that was sequenced in a study of CD8 T cell repertoires and HIV-1 epitope variants (dated by TCRdb to 2018 to 2020). No cognate antigen is known for these TCRs. Receptors were amplified or captured by the immunoSEQ multiplex PCR assay. TCRdb stores this immuneACCESS table with in-frame sequences only. Part of the clones is absent; in the studies checked, under half of the shortfall reflects unresolved V genes, and no reason is known for the rest. Recorded for this sample are a few thousand clones; about three fifths of them occurred a single time. Clones ranked in the top ten supply roughly 46% of the sample. The source material was cultured CD8+ T cells derived from PBMCs. The receptors come from a male donor with HIV.

The rearrangement joins TRBV7-8 to TRBJ2-4; no clear D. Per the germline V gene, CDR1 is SGHVS and CDR2 is FQNEAQ. The CDR3 contains 14 residues. Trimming took off 2 bases at V and 0 bases at J, with 5 bases between the two ends. CDR3 protein: CASSLSLAKNIQYF. In nucleotides, the CDR3 is TGTGCCAGCAGCTTATCTTTAGCCAAAAACATTCAGTACTTC.

The chain is built from TRBV25-1 and TRBJ2-2; D remains ambiguous. V shed 8 bases and J shed 4 bases, with 5 bases lying between them. Germline V lookup: CDR1 MGHDK, CDR2 SYGVNS. The CDR3 contains 11 residues. CDR3 residues: CASHLTGELFF. In nucleotides, the CDR3 is TGTGCCAGCCATCTCACCGGGGAGCTGTTTTTT.

This clone was counted a single time. This chain uses TRBV4-2 with TRBJ1-4; a possible D gene is TRBD1 (5 bases). There are 13 residues in the CDR3. Trimming removed 1 base from V and 12 bases from J, with 12 bases in between. Germline V gene data show CDR1 as LGHNA and CDR2 as YNFKEQ. The CDR3 bases are TGTGCCAGCAGCCAAGGATCACAGGAGGAACTGTTTTTT. It specifies CASSQGSQEELFF.

This clone was seen a few times. This chain connects TRBV5-6 to TRBJ2-7; 8 nucleotides match TRBD1. Germline V gives CDR1 SGHDT, CDR2 YYEEEE. V lost 0 bases, J lost 2 bases, and 4 bases stayed unmatched. The CDR3 sequence is 15 residues long. Here the CDR3 DNA reads TGTGCCAGCAGCTTGGAGACAGGGGCAACCTACGAGCAGTACTTC. It translates to CASSLETGATYEQYF.

The chain recombines TRBV19 with TRBJ2-7; no definite D call. V was clipped by 4 bases and J by 4 bases, with 11 bases between them. The CDR3 loop spans 13 amino acids. Looked up from germline, CDR1 is LNHDA and CDR2 is SQIVND (reference sequence). The CDR3 here is CASSTGLKYEQYF. The DNA for the CDR3 is TGTGCCAGTAGTACGGGTCTTAAGTACGAGCAGTACTTC.

This chain links TRBV13 with TRBJ2-1; a possible D gene is TRBD2 (5 bases). The ends were cut back, 0 bases at V and 8 bases at J, with 20 bases in the middle. This CDR3 is built from 17 residues. The germline V gene has CDR1 PRHDT and CDR2 FYEKMQ (reference sequence). CDR3 coding DNA: TGTGCCAGCAGCTTAGGACTAGTACCCCCAGCCATCGATGAGCAGTTCTTC. Translated: CASSLGLVPPAIDEQFF.

The chain links TRBV4-3 to TRBJ2-5; 7 bases line up with TRBD2. The germline V gene has CDR1 LGHNA and CDR2 YSLEER. CDR3 size: 15 residues. Germline trimming cut 0 bases from V and 4 bases from J; bases unmatched to any gene: 5. The DNA of the CDR3 is TGCGCCAGCAGCCAAGATCTTTCTAGCGGAGAGACCCAGTACTTC. The encoded protein is CASSQDLSSGETQYF.

This clone turned up a few times. The chain combines TRBV7-8 with TRBJ1-2, with D perhaps matching TRBD1 (5 bases). The CDR3 sequence is 19 residues long. CDR1 is SGHVS, CDR2 FQNEAQ, per germline. The V end was cut by 0 bases, the J end by 3 bases, with 23 bases between. CDR3 bases: TGTGCCAGCAGCTTAGCGAGGGTCCAGGGCCCTTCTCCCGACTATGGCTACACCTTC. Translation: CASSLARVQGPSPDYGYTF. Together with reference TRBV7-8 and TRBJ1-2, the CDR3 gives the full variable domain: GAGVSQSPRYKVAKRGQDVALRCDPISGHVSLFWYQQALGQGPEFLTYFQNEAQLDKSGLPSDRFFAERPEGSVSTLKIQRTQQEDSAVYLCASSLARVQGPSPDYGYTFGSGTRLTVV.

The rearrangement links TRBV27 to TRBJ1-1; D is undetermined. Germline CDR1 is MNHEY and CDR2 is SMNVEV (reference sequence). The CDR3 is made up of 16 amino acids. Trimming took 3 bases from V and 2 from J, leaving 16 bases between them. CDR3 sequence reads: CASSFQSPGFNTEAFF. CDR3 nucleotide sequence: TGTGCCAGCAGTTTTCAGAGTCCGGGGTTTAACACTGAAGCTTTCTTT.

This chain joins TRBV7-9 and TRBJ1-1; D call uncertain. The CDR3 consists of 13 residues. Germline lookup yields CDR1 SEHNR and CDR2 FQNEAQ (reference sequence). V was clipped by 3 bases and J by 11 bases, with 16 bases between them. The CDR3 nucleotides read TGTGCCAGCAGCTTTCAAGATTCGGCAAAGGCTTTCTTT. Translation gives CASSFQDSAKAFF.